The source of this T cell receptor beta chain is a study of OX40 agonist ivuxolimab in advanced cancers. The V end was cut by 6 bases, the J end by 1 base, with 16 bases between. This CDR3 has 15 amino acids. Germline CDR1 SGHTA, CDR2 FQGNSA. A note on this clone: The antigen is undetermined.

Broader study findings: Among the lowest peripheral clonal expansion occurred in 0.1-3.0 mg/kg partial responders.

The repertoire was sequenced with immunoSEQ multiplex PCR; TCRdb's copy has only in-frame clones and lacks some. The data contain fewer than 100,000 clones, more than 70% of them singletons. The material was CD4+ or CD8+ T cells sorted from blood, obtained in a trial of the OX40 agonist ivuxolimab. The gene calls are TRBV7-2 and TRBJ2-7; maybe TRBD1 (5 bases). The receptor was isolated from an adult with an advanced solid tumor such as melanoma, head and neck, liver or kidney cancer. For the CDR3, the DNA is TGTGCCAGCAGTCAACAGGTTCCCCCTTCCTACGAGCAGTACTTC. Protein product: CASSQQVPPSYEQYF. Complete variable domain (other parts from reference TRBV7-2 and TRBJ2-7): GAGVSQSPSNKVTEKGKDVELRCDPISGHTALYWYRQSLGQGLEFLIYFQGNSAPDKSGLPSDRFSAERTGGSVSTLTIQRTQQEDSAVYLCASSQQVPPSYEQYFGPGTRLTVT.